This TCR beta chain stems from a study of persistence of HIV-infected CD4 T cells. Study-wide findings and caveats: Antigen-responding cells were enriched for degenerate expanded CDR3beta sequences. Compared with CD3/CD28-stimulated cells, CMV- and Gag-responding cells showed lower TCRbeta richness. The rare CMV-responding cells with HIV-1 proviruses were not separately TCR-sequenced.

Concerning this clone itself: Its target is unknown.

Trimming removed 0 bases from V and 2 bases from J; junction bases left unmatched: 8. CDR1 and CDR2 from the germline V gene are MGHRA and YSYEKL. There are 17 residues in the CDR3. Anti-CD3/anti-CD28 beads served as a nonspecific positive control stimulus. Sorting of responding CD4+ T cells relied on upregulated CD40 ligand together with CD69. PBMCs were depleted of CD8+ T cells before stimulation. The immunoSEQ assay was version 4, run in survey mode. Generated by immunoSEQ multiplex PCR, the TCRdb table keeps only in-frame clones and is missing some. The table lists about 46,000 clones, 85% to 90% of them singletons.

This sample comprised CD4+ T cells sorted from PBMCs after roughly 18-hour stimulation, obtained from a patient who received antiretroviral therapy. The V gene is TRBV4-1, the J gene TRBJ1-2, with 8 bases aligning to TRBD1. The TCR originated in an adult woman with HIV who was CMV-seropositive. The CDR3 coding sequence is TGCGCCAGCAGCCAAGACAGGGGGCAATTGGCGAACTATGGCTACACCTTC. This sequence encodes CASSQDRGQLANYGYTF.